These 29 T cell receptor beta chains share one sample of origin, sequenced in a study of blood T cells in healthy people across ages (dated by TCRdb to 2014 to 2015). Library creation used 5' RACE. Sequencing used an Illumina HiSeq 2500. A second PCR of about 7 to 12 cycles was run with a J-beta primer mix and a sample-barcoded 5' primer. TCRdb handled the public reads itself, with Q25 trimming in fastp and clone calling in MiXCR, and kept productive beta chains. Under each unique CDR3 protein, matching rows form one entry showing the most common genes and DNA. The sample table holds about 1.4 million distinct CDR3 sequences, of which approximately 59% were seen once. The ten largest clonotypes hold 6.7% of the sample. The specimen sequenced was blood. All receptors come from a man younger than 35 in good health.

This CDR3 reads CAWSVGASWFF. The CDR3 coding sequence is TGTGCCTGGAGTGTAGGGGCGTCCTGGTTCTTC. J is TRBJ2-1 and V is TRBV30, with TRBD1 as a possible D gene (5 bases). CDR1 is GTSNPN, CDR2 SVGIG, per germline (reference sequence). The ends were cut back, 0 bases at V and 15 bases at J, with 12 bases in the middle. CDR3 length: 11 residues.

This rearrangement joins TRBV6-2 or TRBV6-3 to TRBJ1-1; D unclear. Germline CDR1 is MNHEY and CDR2 is SVGEGT. The CDR3 runs to 13 residues. Trimming pared 7 bases from V and 5 bases from J, leaving 14 bases between. The CDR3 bases are TGTGCCAGCACCACCCTGGGGTTGACTGAAGCTTTCTTT. Translated, it gives CASTTLGLTEAFF.

A word on this clonotype: A clone one base away is much larger, so this may be a read error. The chain recombines TRBV29-1 with TRBJ1-2; no clear D gene. The germline V gene has CDR1 SQVTM and CDR2 ANQGSEA. The CDR3 contains 12 residues. The CDR3 region is CSVEGSLYGCTF. CDR3 sequence (DNA): TGCAGCGTTGAAGGCAGTCTCTATGGCTGCACCTTC.

The rearrangement joins TRBV7-9 to TRBJ1-2, with D unclear. V lost 0 bases and J 7 bases, leaving 12 bases between the germline ends. This CDR3 is built from 14 residues. The germline CDR1 and CDR2 sequences are SEHNR and FQNEAQ (reference sequence). CDR3 nucleotide sequence: TGTGCCAGCAGCTTAGCTGACACCCGAAGTGGCTACACCTTC. Its protein is CASSLADTRSGYTF. The full variable domain, its missing parts supplied by reference TRBV7-9 and TRBJ1-2, is DTGVSQNPRHKITKRGQNVTFRCDPISEHNRLYWYRQTLGQGPEFLTYFQNEAQLEKSRLLSDRFSAERPKGSFSTLEIQRTEQGDSAMYLCASSLADTRSGYTFGSGTRLTVV.

This chain connects TRBV27 to TRBJ2-7, with TRBD2 identical over 8 bases. The CDR3 extends over 15 amino acids. Germline V gene sequence: CDR1 MNHEY, CDR2 SMNVEV (reference sequence). V lost 5 bases to trimming and J lost 5 bases; unmatched junction nucleotides: 11. The CDR3, as DNA: TGTGCCAGCAGTCCGTCCGGGACTAGAACCCACGAGCAGTACTTC. Protein sequence: CASSPSGTRTHEQYF.

This sequence joins TRBV5-1 and TRBJ2-3; TRBD1 matches at 9 bases. The CDR3 is 16 amino acids. Germline CDR1 reads SGHRS; CDR2 reads YFSETQ. With V trimmed by 2 bases and J by 4 bases, 8 bases remained unmatched. The DNA of the CDR3 is TGCGCCAGCAGCTTAGGAGACAGGGGGTTTCCAGATACGCAGTATTTT. As protein: CASSLGDRGFPDTQYF.

This chain connects TRBV5-1 to TRBJ1-2; D uncertain. Trimming removed 4 bases from V and 8 bases from J, with 21 bases in between. Germline values: CDR1 SGHRS, CDR2 YFSETQ. The CDR3 length is 15 residues. As DNA, the CDR3 is TGCGCCAGCAGCCCGACCGTAAGTGCCCCGGGAGGCTACACCTTC. Translating it yields CASSPTVSAPGGYTF.

This clonotype appeared a few times. This chain joins TRBV4-2 and TRBJ2-3; D call uncertain. CDR3 size: 14 residues. With 0 bases removed from V and 0 bases from J, the gap between germline ends came to 4 bases. Germline-derived CDR1 and CDR2 are LGHNA and YNFKEQ. The CDR3 loop is CASSQEISTDTQYF. The DNA of the CDR3 is TGTGCCAGCAGCCAAGAAATAAGCACAGATACGCAGTATTTT.

The rearrangement links TRBV7-6 to TRBJ2-7; no definite D call. CDR3 length: 12 residues. The V end lost 4 bases, the J end lost 6 bases, and 10 bases lay between the germline ends. The germline gives CDR1 SGHVS, CDR2 FNYEAQ. CDR3 loop: CASSSPRGEQYF. CDR3 coding DNA: TGTGCCAGCAGCTCTCCAAGAGGCGAGCAGTACTTC.

The V and J genes are TRBV2 and TRBJ2-7; D perhaps matches TRBD1 (5 bases). Trimming took off 7 bases at V and 3 bases at J, with 13 bases between the two ends. CDR1 is SNHLY and CDR2 is FYNNEI in the germline V gene. This CDR3 contains 13 residues. The CDR3 spells CASNNLQVYEQYF. In DNA, the CDR3 is TGTGCCAGCAATAACCTACAGGTCTACGAGCAGTACTTC.

The chain joins TRBV12-3 or TRBV12-4 to TRBJ2-7, with TRBD2 identical over 9 bases. V was pared by 4 bases and J by 2 bases, with 9 bases of the junction left unmatched. CDR3 length: 16 residues. In DNA form, the CDR3 reads TGTGCCAGCAGTTCCACCCCGGGACTAGCAACCTACGAGCAGTACTTC. It is translated as CASSSTPGLATYEQYF.

The chain joins TRBV11-1 to TRBJ2-5, with 10 bases lining up with TRBD2. The CDR3 is 18 amino acids. V was clipped by 5 bases and J by 2 bases; unmatched bases: 14. The germline V gene has CDR1 SGHAT and CDR2 FQDESV (reference sequence). DNA for the CDR3: TGTGCCAGCAGCAAAATACGGGTACTAGCGGGAAGACAAGAGACCCAGTACTTC. It translates to CASSKIRVLAGRQETQYF.

The chain carries TRBV13 and TRBJ1-1; D is perhaps TRBD1 (6 bases). CDR1 PRHDT and CDR2 FYEKMQ come from the germline V gene (reference sequence). This CDR3 spans 15 amino acids. Deletions cut 4 bases from V and 0 bases from J, with 12 bases between. As DNA, the CDR3 is TGTGCCAGCAGCTCCCCGGGGGCCATGAACACTGAAGCTTTCTTT. This codes for CASSSPGAMNTEAFF.

This clonotype has only a few counts. V gene TRBV10-3 combines with J gene TRBJ2-3; no clear D. V was trimmed by 0 bases and J by 5 bases, leaving 15 bases between them. The length of the CDR3 is 16 residues. Germline values: CDR1 ENHRY, CDR2 SYGVKD. CDR3 nucleotides: TGTGCCATCAGTGAGTCGAAGGGCTTAGGGCAAGATACGCAGTATTTT. As protein: CAISESKGLGQDTQYF.

This chain connects TRBV28 to TRBJ2-7; D possibly uses TRBD1 or TRBD2 (5 bases each). This CDR3 spans 15 amino acids. Germline loops: CDR1 MDHEN, CDR2 SYDVKM. V was clipped by 3 bases and J by 2 bases, with 14 bases between them. CDR3 protein: CASSLGVLTAYEQYF. The CDR3, as DNA: TGTGCCAGCAGTTTGGGGGTGCTGACTGCCTACGAGCAGTACTTC. The whole variable domain, remainder taken from reference TRBV28 and TRBJ2-7, is DVKVTQSSRYLVKRTGEKVFLECVQDMDHENMFWYRQDPGLGLRLIYFSYDVKMKEKGDIPEGYSVSREKKERFSLILESASTNQTSMYLCASSLGVLTAYEQYFGPGTRLTVT.

On this clonotype: Sequence at one end of the junction differs from germline and may be a read error. The chain recombines TRBV12-3 or TRBV12-4 with TRBJ2-7; D remains unclear. The CDR3 has 11 residues. CDR3 amino acids: CASSLTQAQYF. The DNA of the CDR3 is TGCGCCAGCAGCCTCACCCAGGCCCAGTACTTC.

The chain couples TRBV27 to TRBJ1-2, with D possibly being TRBD1 (5 bases). CDR1 is MNHEY and CDR2 is SMNVEV in the germline V gene (reference sequence). V gave up 7 bases and J gave up 0 bases, with 9 bases separating them. CDR3 length equals 13 residues. CDR3 nucleotides: TGTGCCAGCACGGGGGGATCTAACTATGGCTACACCTTC. Residues: CASTGGSNYGYTF.

The V and J genes are TRBV28 and TRBJ2-3; D is ambiguous. V was cut by 4 bases and J by 0 bases, with 11 bases left in between. Germline loops: CDR1 MDHEN, CDR2 SYDVKM. This CDR3 region has 15 residues. As DNA, the CDR3 is TGTGCCAGCAGTTCCATTCAACCTAGCACAGATACGCAGTATTTT. The encoded protein is CASSSIQPSTDTQYF.

This clonotype was seen more than once but under ten times. The chain couples TRBV20-1 to TRBJ2-3, with 7 bases matching TRBD2. Germline trimming cut 0 bases from V and 2 bases from J; bases unmatched to any gene: 5. The CDR3 runs 15 residues. The germline V gene has CDR1 DFQATT and CDR2 SNEGSKA (reference sequence). The CDR3 coding sequence is TGCAGTGCTAGAGATGGCCGGGAGGCCACAGATACGCAGTATTTT. Its protein is CSARDGREATDTQYF.

The sample holds a few counts of this clonotype. J is TRBJ1-2 and V is TRBV24-1; D remains unclear. Germline V lookup: CDR1 KGHDR, CDR2 SFDVKD. The germline V and J ends were trimmed by 5 bases and 6 bases, with 6 bases remaining between them. This CDR3 comprises 11 residues. In DNA, the CDR3 is TGTGCCACCAGTGTAGGAGATGGCTACACCTTC. Translation gives CATSVGDGYTF.

The V and J genes are TRBV4-3 and TRBJ2-7; D call uncertain. Per the germline V gene, CDR1 is LGHNA and CDR2 is YSLEER. The CDR3 length is 13 residues. V was trimmed by 2 bases and J by 0 bases, leaving 5 bases between them. The CDR3, as DNA: TGCGCCAGCAGCCAATTCATCTCCTACGAGCAGTACTTC. This sequence encodes CASSQFISYEQYF.

The V gene is TRBV9, the J gene TRBJ2-5; 7 nucleotides match TRBD1. After removal of 4 bases from V and 5 bases from J, the junction contained 11 bases not matched to a gene. Germline assignment: CDR1 SGDLS and CDR2 YYNGEE. The CDR3 totals 15 residues. The CDR3 DNA reads as TGTGCCAGCAGCTCCTACTTACAGGGGAAGGAGACCCAGTACTTC. As protein: CASSSYLQGKETQYF.

The chain combines TRBV3-1 with TRBJ2-5, with TRBD1 as a possible D gene (5 bases). The CDR3 loop spans 15 amino acids. V shed 2 bases and J shed 2 bases, with 12 bases lying between them. The V gene's germline CDR1 is LGHDT and CDR2 YNNKEL (reference sequence). CDR3 bases: TGTGCCAGCAGCCAAAGGGGTACGGCGCAAGAGACCCAGTACTTC. Translation gives CASSQRGTAQETQYF.

The rearrangement joins TRBV4-1 to TRBJ1-1, with 12 bases that match TRBD1. With 2 bases clipped from V and 3 bases from J, the junction kept 7 bases outside the gene matches. Germline V lookup: CDR1 MGHRA, CDR2 YSYEKL. The CDR3 spans 17 residues. Written as DNA, the CDR3 is TGCGCCAGCAGCCAAACCGGGACAGGGGGCTGGTACACTGAAGCTTTCTTT. Amino acid sequence: CASSQTGTGGWYTEAFF.

The gene calls are TRBV27 and TRBJ1-2; D remains ambiguous. V was pared by 2 bases and J by 4 bases, with 17 bases between. There are 16 residues in the CDR3. Germline V gene lookup returns CDR1 MNHEY and CDR2 SMNVEV (reference sequence). This CDR3 is CASSLRPGPLSYGYTF. CDR3 coding DNA: TGTGCCAGCAGTTTACGTCCAGGACCTCTTAGCTATGGCTACACCTTC.

The CDR3 loop is CASSLEGTVSYNSPLHF. The CDR3 nucleotides are TGCGCCAGCAGCTTGGAGGGTACGGTGTCCTATAATTCACCCCTCCACTTT. The J gene is TRBJ1-6, the V gene TRBV5-1; D call uncertain. The CDR3 sequence is 17 residues long. Germline V lookup: CDR1 SGHRS, CDR2 YFSETQ. Trimming took off 0 bases at V and 1 base at J, with 11 bases between the two ends.

This clonotype was observed once. This chain links TRBV20-1 with TRBJ2-4, with TRBD1 matching over 9 bases. The end of the DNA is better explained by TRBJ2-7, so the J call may be wrong. From germline, CDR1 is DFQATT and CDR2 SNEGSKA (reference sequence). There are 16 residues in the CDR3. CDR3 sequence: CSAKSGDRGNWYEQYF. The CDR3 DNA follows: TGCAGTGCTAAATCGGGCGACAGGGGGAATTGGTACGAGCAGTACTTC.

This rearrangement joins TRBV15 to TRBJ1-4; D is perhaps TRBD1 (6 bases). V dropped 0 bases and J dropped 7 bases, with 12 bases sitting between them. Germline assignment: CDR1 LNHNV and CDR2 YYDKDF (reference sequence). This CDR3 has 15 residues. Written as DNA, the CDR3 is TGTGCCACCAGCAGAGAGTCAGGGGCCGTTGAAAAACTGTTTTTT. Translating gives CATSRESGAVEKLFF. Full variable domain (remainder filled in from reference TRBV15 and TRBJ1-4): DAMVIQNPRYQVTQFGKPVTLSCSQTLNHNVMYWYQQKSSQAPKLLFHYYDKDFNNEADTPDNFQSRRPNTSFCFLDIRSPGLGDTAMYLCATSRESGAVEKLFFGSGTQLSVL.

The chain carries TRBV20-1 and TRBJ1-1, with D hard to call. This CDR3 spans 16 amino acids. Germline loops: CDR1 DFQATT, CDR2 SNEGSKA (reference sequence). V lost 0 bases and J lost 2, with 16 bases in between. The CDR3 nucleotides are TGCAGTGCTAGAGATCTAGGGCAGCCTCAAAACACTGAAGCTTTCTTT. This encodes CSARDLGQPQNTEAFF.